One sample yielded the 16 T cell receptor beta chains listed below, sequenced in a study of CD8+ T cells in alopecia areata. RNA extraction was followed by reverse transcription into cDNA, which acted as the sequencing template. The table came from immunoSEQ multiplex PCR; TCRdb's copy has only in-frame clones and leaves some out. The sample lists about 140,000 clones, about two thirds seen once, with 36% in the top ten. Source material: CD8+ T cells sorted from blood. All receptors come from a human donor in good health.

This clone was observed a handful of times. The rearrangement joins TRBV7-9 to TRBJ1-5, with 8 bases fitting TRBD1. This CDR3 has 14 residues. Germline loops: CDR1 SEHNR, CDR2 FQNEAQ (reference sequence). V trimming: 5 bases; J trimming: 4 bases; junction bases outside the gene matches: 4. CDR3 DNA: TGTGCCAGCAGCAACGGACAGGGAAATCAGCCCCAGCATTTT. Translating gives CASSNGQGNQPQHF. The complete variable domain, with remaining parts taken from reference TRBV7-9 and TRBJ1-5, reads DTGVSQNPRHKITKRGQNVTFRCDPISEHNRLYWYRQTLGQGPEFLTYFQNEAQLEKSRLLSDRFSAERPKGSFSTLEIQRTEQGDSAMYLCASSNGQGNQPQHFGDGTRLSIL.

The CDR3 DNA reads as TGTGCCACCAGCAGTGGACCATGGGGGAGCTCCTACGAGCAGTACTTC. It specifies CATSSGPWGSSYEQYF. This chain uses TRBV15 with TRBJ2-7; D is perhaps TRBD1 or TRBD2 (5 bases each). Germline V lookup: CDR1 LNHNV, CDR2 YYDKDF (reference sequence). This CDR3 contains 16 residues. V was trimmed by 3 bases and J by 0 bases, leaving 15 bases between them.

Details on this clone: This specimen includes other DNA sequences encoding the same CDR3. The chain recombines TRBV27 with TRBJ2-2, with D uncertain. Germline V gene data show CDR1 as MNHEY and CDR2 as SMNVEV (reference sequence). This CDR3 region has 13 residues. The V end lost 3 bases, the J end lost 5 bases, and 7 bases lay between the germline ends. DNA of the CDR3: TGTGCCAGCAGTTTTATAGGGACCGGGGAGCTGTTTTTT. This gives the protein CASSFIGTGELFF.

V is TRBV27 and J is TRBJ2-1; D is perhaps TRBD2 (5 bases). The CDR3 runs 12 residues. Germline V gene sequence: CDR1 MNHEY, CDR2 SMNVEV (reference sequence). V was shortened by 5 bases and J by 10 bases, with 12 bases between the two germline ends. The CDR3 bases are TGTGCCAGCAGTGTACCGCGAGGGGAGCAGTTCTTC. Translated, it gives CASSVPRGEQFF.

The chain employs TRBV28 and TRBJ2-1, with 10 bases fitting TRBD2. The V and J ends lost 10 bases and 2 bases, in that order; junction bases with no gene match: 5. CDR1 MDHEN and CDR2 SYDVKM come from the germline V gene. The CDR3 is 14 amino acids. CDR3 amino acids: CATDLAGAYNEQFF. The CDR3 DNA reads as TGTGCCACCGACCTAGCGGGAGCCTACAATGAGCAGTTCTTC.

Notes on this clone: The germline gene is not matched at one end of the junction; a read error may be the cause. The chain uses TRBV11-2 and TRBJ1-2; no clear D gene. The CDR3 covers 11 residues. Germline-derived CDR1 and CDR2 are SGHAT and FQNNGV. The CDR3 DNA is TGCGCCAGCAGCTCGTCTCTGGGCTACACCTTC. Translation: CASSSSLGYTF.

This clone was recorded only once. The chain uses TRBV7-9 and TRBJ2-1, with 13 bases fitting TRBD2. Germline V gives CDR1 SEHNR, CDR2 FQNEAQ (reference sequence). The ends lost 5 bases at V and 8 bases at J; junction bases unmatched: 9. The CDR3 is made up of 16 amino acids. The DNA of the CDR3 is TGTGCCAGCAGCCCAGGGACTAGCGGGAACTCATATGAGCAGTTCTTC. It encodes CASSPGTSGNSYEQFF.

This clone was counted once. CDR3: CAWTSGSLGGANVLTF. Written as DNA, the CDR3 is TGTGCCTGGACTAGCGGGAGTCTAGGTGGGGCCAACGTCCTGACTTTC. This chain joins TRBV30 and TRBJ2-6; 10 bases are shared with TRBD2. The germline gives CDR1 GTSNPN, CDR2 SVGIG (reference sequence). The CDR3 length is 16 residues. The junction had 6 bases not matched to a gene; V was cut back by 4 bases and J by 3 bases.

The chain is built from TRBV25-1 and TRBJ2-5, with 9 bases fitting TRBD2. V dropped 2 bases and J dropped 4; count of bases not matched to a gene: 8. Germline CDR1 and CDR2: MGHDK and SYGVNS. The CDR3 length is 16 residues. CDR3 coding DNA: TGTGCCAGCAGTGAAAGGGTAGCGGGAGTCACAGAGACCCAGTACTTC. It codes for CASSERVAGVTETQYF. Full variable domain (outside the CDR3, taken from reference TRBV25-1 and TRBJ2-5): EADIYQTPRYLVIGTGKKITLECSQTMGHDKMYWYQQDPGMELHLIHYSYGVNSTEKGDLSSESTVSRIRTEHFPLTLESARPSHTSQYLCASSERVAGVTETQYFGPGTRLLVL.

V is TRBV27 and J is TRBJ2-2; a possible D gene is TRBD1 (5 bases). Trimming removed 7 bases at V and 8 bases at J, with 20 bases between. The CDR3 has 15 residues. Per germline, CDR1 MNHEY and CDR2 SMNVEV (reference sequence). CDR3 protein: CASTRRAPQAGELFF. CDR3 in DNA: TGTGCCAGCACGCGGCGCGCCCCACAGGCTGGGGAGCTGTTTTTT.

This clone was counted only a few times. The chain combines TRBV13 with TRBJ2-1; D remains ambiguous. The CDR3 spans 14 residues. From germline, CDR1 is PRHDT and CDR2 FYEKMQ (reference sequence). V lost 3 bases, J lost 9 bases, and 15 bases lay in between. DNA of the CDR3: TGTGCCAGCAGCTTGTGGGGTTCACGCAGTGAGCAGTTCTTC. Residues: CASSLWGSRSEQFF.

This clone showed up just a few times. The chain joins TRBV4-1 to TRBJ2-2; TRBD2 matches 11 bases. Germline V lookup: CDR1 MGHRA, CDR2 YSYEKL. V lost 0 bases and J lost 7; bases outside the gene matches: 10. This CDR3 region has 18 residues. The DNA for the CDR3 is TGCGCCAGCAGCCAAGATACTAGCGGGAGAGGGTATGGCGGGGAGCTGTTTTTT. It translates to CASSQDTSGRGYGGELFF.

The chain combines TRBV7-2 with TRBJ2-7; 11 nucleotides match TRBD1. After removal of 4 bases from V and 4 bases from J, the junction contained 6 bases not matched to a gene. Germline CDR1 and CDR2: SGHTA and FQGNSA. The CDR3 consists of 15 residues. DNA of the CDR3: TGTGCCAGCAGCTCCGGGACAGGGGGAGGGTACGAGCAGTACTTC. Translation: CASSSGTGGGYEQYF.

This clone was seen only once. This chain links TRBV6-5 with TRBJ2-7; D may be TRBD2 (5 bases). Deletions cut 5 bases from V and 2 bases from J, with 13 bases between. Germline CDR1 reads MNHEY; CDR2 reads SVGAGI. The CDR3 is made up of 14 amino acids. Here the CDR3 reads CASSSLADTYEQYF. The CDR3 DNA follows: TGTGCCAGCAGTAGTCTAGCCGATACCTACGAGCAGTACTTC.

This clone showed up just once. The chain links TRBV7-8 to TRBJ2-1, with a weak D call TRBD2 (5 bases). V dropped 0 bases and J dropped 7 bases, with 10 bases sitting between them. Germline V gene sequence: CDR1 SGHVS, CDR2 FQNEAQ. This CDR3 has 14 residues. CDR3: CASSLALRGNEQFF. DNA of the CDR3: TGTGCCAGCAGCTTAGCGCTAAGAGGGAATGAGCAGTTCTTC.

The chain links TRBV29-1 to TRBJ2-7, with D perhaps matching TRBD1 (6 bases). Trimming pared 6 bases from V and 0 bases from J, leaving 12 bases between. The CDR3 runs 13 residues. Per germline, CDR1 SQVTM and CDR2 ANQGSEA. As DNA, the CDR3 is TGCAGCGTCACAAGGGGGAGCTCCTACGAGCAGTACTTC. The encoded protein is CSVTRGSSYEQYF.